This T cell receptor beta chain was identified in a study of T cell repertoires in cytomegalovirus infection. About the study: Peptides in the study included HLA-C-restricted and HLA-B-restricted CMV epitopes.

This clonotype has a handful of counts. Its specificity is not known. MiXCR, run by TCRdb on the reads, gives a single entry per CDR3 protein. The repertoire consists of about 920,000 distinct CDR3 sequences, with under 40% occurring once and the leading ten covering roughly an eighth. CDR3 length: 14 residues. V shed 10 bases and J 9 bases; nucleotides not matched to a gene: 8. CDR1 and CDR2 (germline): SNHLY, FYNNEI. This sample comprised cultured CD8+ T cells from PBMCs, obtained from culture after CMV antigen stimulation. The clonotype comes from a human donor in good health (CMV status not recorded). Some clones in this sample may be carry-over from other donors' samples. The chain couples TRBV2 to TRBJ1-6; 11 bases line up with TRBD1. CDR3 sequence: CAMRTGGSGSPLHF. The CDR3, as DNA: TGTGCCATGAGGACAGGGGGCTCGGGTTCACCCCTCCACTTT.